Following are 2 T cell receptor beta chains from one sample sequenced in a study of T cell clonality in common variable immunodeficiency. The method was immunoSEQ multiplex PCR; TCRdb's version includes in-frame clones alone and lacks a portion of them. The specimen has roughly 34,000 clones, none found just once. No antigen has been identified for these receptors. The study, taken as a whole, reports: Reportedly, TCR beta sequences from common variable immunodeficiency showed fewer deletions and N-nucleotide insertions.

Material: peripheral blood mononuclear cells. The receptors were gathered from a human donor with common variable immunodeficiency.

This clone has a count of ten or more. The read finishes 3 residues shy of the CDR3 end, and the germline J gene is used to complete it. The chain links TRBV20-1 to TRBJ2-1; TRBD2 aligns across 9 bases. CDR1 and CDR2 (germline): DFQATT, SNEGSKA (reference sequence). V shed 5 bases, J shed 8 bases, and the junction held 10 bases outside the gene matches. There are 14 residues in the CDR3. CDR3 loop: CSARDSGSTDEQFF. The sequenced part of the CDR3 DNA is TGCAGTGCTCGTGATAGCGGGAGTACCGATGAG.

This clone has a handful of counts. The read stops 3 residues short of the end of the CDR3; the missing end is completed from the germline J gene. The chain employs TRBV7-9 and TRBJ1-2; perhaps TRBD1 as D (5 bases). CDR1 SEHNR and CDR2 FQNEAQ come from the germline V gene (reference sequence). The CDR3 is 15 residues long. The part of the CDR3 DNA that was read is TGTGCCAGCAGCTTAGTTTCTCGGGGGGACCAGGGC. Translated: CASSLVSRGDQG. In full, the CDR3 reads CASSLVSRGDQGYTF.